This entry lists 15 T cell receptor beta chains sequenced from one sample in a study of cytomegalovirus exposure and HLA in healthy donors. Clones were sequenced by immunoSEQ multiplex PCR, and TCRdb holds only the in-frame ones, with some missing. This repertoire shows about 240,000 clones, around 87% found once; its top ten account for 1% to 1.5%. The sequencing input was PBMCs. All receptors derive from a woman aged 30 to 39 in good health and CMV-seropositive.

J is TRBJ2-7 and V is TRBV7-9, with D possibly TRBD2 on 6 matching bases. Deletions cut 2 bases from V and 2 bases from J, with 10 bases between. The CDR3 loop spans 14 amino acids. Germline V gene lookup returns CDR1 SEHNR and CDR2 FQNEAQ (reference sequence). CDR3: CASSLSAGPYEQYF. The CDR3 nucleotides are TGTGCCAGCAGCTTATCGGCGGGACCCTACGAGCAGTACTTC.

The chain carries TRBV11-3 and TRBJ2-2; tentative D call: TRBD2 (5 bases). The CDR3 is made up of 14 amino acids. The germline gives CDR1 SGHNT, CDR2 YENEEA. With 4 bases removed from V and 6 bases from J, the gap between germline ends came to 12 bases. CDR3 sequence reads: CASSSSGFAGELFF. The CDR3 DNA follows: TGTGCCAGCAGCTCAAGCGGTTTCGCCGGGGAGCTGTTTTTT.

This chain joins TRBV27 and TRBJ1-1; TRBD1 matches at 8 bases. Trimming cost V 6 bases and J 6 bases; bases outside gene matches: 12. Looked up from germline, CDR1 is MNHEY and CDR2 is SMNVEV (reference sequence). The CDR3 is 15 residues long. DNA for the CDR3: TGTGCCAGCAGGCCAGGGACAGGTCTCACCCCTGAAGCTTTCTTT. Residues: CASRPGTGLTPEAFF.

The chain combines TRBV11-3 with TRBJ1-4; D gene uncertain. The CDR3 consists of 13 residues. CDR1 and CDR2 from the germline V gene are SGHNT and YENEEA. The ends were cut back, 4 bases at V and 8 bases at J, with 11 bases in the middle. In DNA, the CDR3 is TGTGCCAGCAGCTCAGGACCGGGGGAAAAACTGTTTTTT. Amino acid sequence: CASSSGPGEKLFF.

This chain links TRBV28 with TRBJ1-1; D perhaps matches TRBD1 (6 bases). Germline V gene sequence: CDR1 MDHEN, CDR2 SYDVKM. The CDR3 consists of 14 residues. The V end was cut by 2 bases, the J end by 1 base, with 8 bases between. DNA of the CDR3: TGTGCCAGCAGTTTAAGGACAGAGAACACTGAAGCTTTCTTT. Encoded protein: CASSLRTENTEAFF.

This clone occurred a few times. The V gene is TRBV15, the J gene TRBJ2-2; TRBD2 matches at 11 bases. This CDR3 has 19 residues. Germline V CDR1 and CDR2: LNHNV, YYDKDF (reference sequence). J gave up 0 bases and V 7 bases, and 13 bases lay outside the gene matches. CDR3 nucleotide sequence: TGTGCCACCAACCGGGGACTAGCGGTCAGGGCAGCGAACACCGGGGAGCTGTTTTTT. Its translation is CATNRGLAVRAANTGELFF.

The genes are TRBV6-6 and TRBJ1-2; a possible D gene is TRBD1 (5 bases). There are 15 residues in the CDR3. Germline V gene data show CDR1 as MNHNY and CDR2 as SVGAGI (reference sequence). Trimming left V 0 bases short and J 9 bases short, with 17 bases between. The CDR3 DNA sequence: TGTGCCAGCAGTTACTCCGACAGCCGCCGCAAGAGCTACACCTTC. Translation: CASSYSDSRRKSYTF.

This chain links TRBV11-2 with TRBJ2-7; D might be TRBD2 (5 bases). CDR3 size: 11 residues. Trimming removed 5 bases from V and 9 bases from J, with 11 bases in between. CDR1 is SGHAT, CDR2 FQNNGV, per germline. The CDR3 nucleotides are TGTGCCAGCAGCCTCCGGACTGGGCAGTACTTC. Translation gives CASSLRTGQYF.

The chain uses TRBV6-5 and TRBJ2-2, with a possible D match to TRBD1 (5 bases). The CDR3 is 15 amino acids. Trimming removed 3 bases from V and 0 bases from J, with 8 bases in between. The germline CDR1 and CDR2 sequences are MNHEY and SVGAGI. The CDR3, as DNA: TGTGCCAGCAGTTATGACAGCGCGAACACCGGGGAGCTGTTTTTT. Its protein product is CASSYDSANTGELFF.

In DNA, the CDR3 is TGTGCCAGCAGCCAAGGGCTGGGACAGGACCTCACTGAAGCTTTCTTT. This gives the protein CASSQGLGQDLTEAFF. The J gene is TRBJ1-1, the V gene TRBV4-2; the match to TRBD1 covers 8 bases. J gave up 4 bases and V 1 base, and 8 bases lay outside the gene matches. The CDR3 runs 16 residues. Germline V lookup: CDR1 LGHNA, CDR2 YNFKEQ.

This chain links TRBV4-1 with TRBJ1-5, with 7 bases fitting TRBD1. The length of the CDR3 is 15 residues. Germline CDR1 reads MGHRA; CDR2 reads YSYEKL. The V and J ends lost 2 bases and 6 bases, in that order; junction bases with no gene match: 7. For the CDR3, the DNA is TGCGCCAGCAGCCAATATTGGCAGGGGGGTCAGCCCCAGCATTTT. The encoded protein is CASSQYWQGGQPQHF.

V gene TRBV27 combines with J gene TRBJ2-1, with no clear D. Looked up from germline, CDR1 is MNHEY and CDR2 is SMNVEV (reference sequence). The CDR3 consists of 15 residues. With 0 bases removed from V and 3 bases from J, the gap between germline ends came to 9 bases. CDR3 nucleotide sequence: TGTGCCAGCAGTTTATCGGGCGTATTCTACAATGAGCAGTTCTTC. Its protein product is CASSLSGVFYNEQFF.

V gene TRBV6-1 combines with J gene TRBJ1-5; TRBD1 matches at 7 bases. Germline CDR1 MNHNS, CDR2 SASEGT. The CDR3 totals 17 residues. The junction had 8 bases not matched to a gene; V was cut back by 3 bases and J by 0 bases. The CDR3 here is CASSDPGQANSNQPQHF. For the CDR3, the DNA is TGTGCCAGCAGTGACCCCGGACAGGCAAATAGCAATCAGCCCCAGCATTTT.

The V and J genes are TRBV2 and TRBJ2-7; D possibly corresponds to TRBD2 (5 bases). The CDR3 sequence is 15 residues long. Trimming removed 3 bases from V and 5 bases from J, with 17 bases in between. Germline-derived CDR1 and CDR2 are SNHLY and FYNNEI. The CDR3 loop reads CASSEMKRQQDEQYF. The CDR3 nucleotides read TGTGCCAGCAGTGAGATGAAGCGGCAGCAGGACGAGCAGTACTTC. The whole variable domain, remainder taken from reference TRBV2 and TRBJ2-7, is EPEVTQTPSHQVTQMGQEVILRCVPISNHLYFYWYRQILGQKVEFLVSFYNNEISEKSEIFDDQFSVERPDGSNFTLKIRSTKLEDSAMYFCASSEMKRQQDEQYFGPGTRLTVT.

V gene TRBV28 combines with J gene TRBJ1-4; 11 bases agree with TRBD1. V lost 1 base to trimming and J lost 6 bases; unmatched junction nucleotides: 7. Per the germline V gene, CDR1 is MDHEN and CDR2 is SYDVKM. The CDR3 runs 17 residues. CDR3 in DNA: TGTGCCAGCAGTTTATTTTACGGGACAGGGGGTGATGAAAAACTGTTTTTT. Amino acid sequence: CASSLFYGTGGDEKLFF.